The 9 T cell receptor beta chains in this list originate from one sample, sequenced in a study of OX40 agonist ivuxolimab in advanced cancers. TCRdb's table, derived via immunoSEQ multiplex PCR, lists solely in-frame clones and lacks some. The table shows tens of thousands of clones, with about 88% occurring only once. This specimen was CD4+ or CD8+ T cells sorted from blood, taken in a trial of the OX40 agonist ivuxolimab. Receptor source: an adult with an advanced solid tumor such as melanoma, head and neck, liver or kidney cancer.

The V and J genes are TRBV18 and TRBJ2-7, with a weak D call TRBD1 (6 bases). CDR3 length: 13 residues. Trimming shortened V by 5 bases and J by 7 bases, and 15 bases separated the two germline ends. Germline CDR1 is KGHSH and CDR2 is LQKENI. This chain's CDR3 is CASSATGTWEQYF. In DNA form, the CDR3 reads TGTGCCAGCTCAGCAACAGGGACATGGGAGCAGTACTTC.

This rearrangement joins TRBV4-1 to TRBJ1-1; no clear D gene. Between the trimmed V and J ends, which lost 1 base and 1 base, there was a span of 13 bases. The CDR3 runs to 16 residues. The V gene's germline CDR1 is MGHRA and CDR2 YSYEKL. This CDR3 is CASSQGQGSANTEAFF. The DNA for the CDR3 is TGCGCCAGCAGCCAAGGACAAGGGAGTGCGAACACTGAAGCTTTCTTT.

The DNA for the CDR3 is TGCAGCGTTAGGTGGCTACTAGCGGGAGCCGGAGAGACCCAGTACTTC. Amino acids: CSVRWLLAGAGETQYF. The gene calls are TRBV29-1 and TRBJ2-5, with 11 bases matching TRBD2. J lost 4 bases, V lost 5 bases, and 12 bases had no gene match. In germline, CDR1 is SQVTM, CDR2 ANQGSEA. This CDR3 comprises 16 residues.

The rearrangement uses TRBV19 and TRBJ1-1; D is ambiguous. The germline gives CDR1 LNHDA, CDR2 SQIVND (reference sequence). V lost 5 bases and J 6 bases, leaving 7 bases between the germline ends. This CDR3 is 11 amino acids long. CDR3 DNA sequence: TGTGCCAGTAGTGTTTGGTCTGAAGCTTTCTTT. It specifies CASSVWSEAFF.

V is TRBV19 and J is TRBJ2-2; maybe TRBD1 (6 bases). CDR1 and CDR2 (germline): LNHDA, SQIVND (reference sequence). There are 15 residues in the CDR3. V shed 3 bases and J shed 5 bases, with 13 bases lying between them. The chain's CDR3 is CASSILRGSTGELFF. The CDR3 DNA sequence: TGTGCCAGTAGTATCCTCAGGGGTTCTACCGGGGAGCTGTTTTTT.

The chain combines TRBV28 with TRBJ2-5, with D uncertain. The CDR3 has 14 residues. Per the germline V gene, CDR1 is MDHEN and CDR2 is SYDVKM. Trimming cost V 6 bases and J 5 bases, with 16 bases left between them. CDR3 loop: CASSLVLRRETQYF. For the CDR3, the DNA is TGTGCCAGCAGCCTCGTGTTACGACGGGAGACCCAGTACTTC.

The CDR3 DNA follows: TGCGCCAGCAGCCCTTCAGATTGGGAGACCCAGTACTTC. Residues: CASSPSDWETQYF. V and J are TRBV5-1 and TRBJ2-5; no reliable D call. CDR3 length: 13 amino acids. V was shortened by 4 bases and J by 5 bases, with 12 bases between the two germline ends. The germline V gene has CDR1 SGHRS and CDR2 YFSETQ. The full variable domain, completed using reference TRBV5-1 and TRBJ2-5, is KAGVTQTPRYLIKTRGQQVTLSCSPISGHRSVSWYQQTPGQGLQFLFEYFSETQRNKGNFPGRFSGRQFSNSRSEMNVSTLELGDSALYLCASSPSDWETQYFGPGTRLLVL.

This sequence joins TRBV7-9 and TRBJ2-2; D may be TRBD2 (5 bases). Germline CDR1 SEHNR, CDR2 FQNEAQ (reference sequence). The CDR3 extends over 16 amino acids. V lost 5 bases to trimming and J lost 2 bases, with 15 bases between them. CDR3 sequence: CASSHSLAGNTGELFF. The CDR3 DNA is TGTGCCAGCAGCCACTCGCTAGCTGGAAACACCGGGGAGCTGTTTTTT.

A few counts support this clone. The chain recombines TRBV7-2 with TRBJ2-3; D is undetermined. This CDR3 comprises 14 residues. The germline V gene has CDR1 SGHTA and CDR2 FQGNSA. The V and J ends lost 1 base and 0 bases respectively, with 5 bases between them. The CDR3 bases are TGTGCCAGCAGCTTAGACGGGAGCACAGATACGCAGTATTTT. It encodes CASSLDGSTDTQYF.